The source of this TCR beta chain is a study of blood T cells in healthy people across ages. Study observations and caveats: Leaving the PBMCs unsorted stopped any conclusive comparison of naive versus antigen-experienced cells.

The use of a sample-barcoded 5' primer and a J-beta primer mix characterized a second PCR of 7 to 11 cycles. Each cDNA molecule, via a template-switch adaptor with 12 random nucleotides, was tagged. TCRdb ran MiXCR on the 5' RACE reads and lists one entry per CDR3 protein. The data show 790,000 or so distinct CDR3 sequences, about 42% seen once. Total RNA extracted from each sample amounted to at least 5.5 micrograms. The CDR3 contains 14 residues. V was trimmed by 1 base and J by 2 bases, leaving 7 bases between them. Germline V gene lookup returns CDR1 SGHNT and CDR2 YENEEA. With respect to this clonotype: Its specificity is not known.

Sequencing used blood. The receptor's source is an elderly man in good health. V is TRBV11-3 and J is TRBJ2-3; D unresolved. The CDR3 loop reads CASSLVANTDTQYF. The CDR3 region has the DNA TGTGCCAGCAGCTTAGTGGCGAACACAGATACGCAGTATTTT.